A single TCR beta chain is shown here with its context. Cohort placement rested on clinical history that participants reported themselves. TCRdb's table, derived via immunoSEQ multiplex PCR, lists solely in-frame clones and lacks some. The sample consists of about half a million clones, roughly nine tenths of them appearing once. These data belong to a study of blood T cell repertoires in COVID-19. Across the study: Sites across the United States, Italy and Spain contributed samples from acute and convalescent COVID-19. Sources were T cells, B-cell-depleted T cells, or PBMCs; the material itself was cDNA or gDNA.

CDR1 is SNHLY, CDR2 FYNNEI, per germline. The V and J ends lost 5 bases and 4 bases, in that order; junction bases with no gene match: 10. This CDR3 has 18 amino acids. The sequencing sample was made of PBMCs or T cells enriched from blood (not recorded which). This receptor was identified in a woman aged 60 to 75 who had recovered from COVID-19. This rearrangement joins TRBV2 to TRBJ2-4; 14 bases are a match to TRBD2. CDR3 bases: TGTGCCAGCAGTCTCTCCTGGACTAGCGGGGGGTATAAAAACATTCAGTACTTC. Translating it yields CASSLSWTSGGYKNIQYF.